The entry below describes one T cell receptor beta chain. Germline values: CDR1 MNHEY, CDR2 SVGAGI. Germline trimming cut 2 bases from V and 0 bases from J; bases unmatched to any gene: 4. This CDR3 is 15 amino acids long. The sample belongs to a study of blood T cell repertoires in COVID-19. Study-wide background: Samples taken during acute and convalescent COVID-19 were collected in the United States, Italy and Spain.

As processed by the authors: By means of reference gene primer amplification, nucleated cell counts were estimated. Libraries were prepared by immunoSEQ multiplex PCR; TCRdb keeps only in-frame clonotypes and omits some of them. From that table come the V and J calls and clone size; the DNA was used to work out D and trimming. Altogether fewer than 100,000 clones are present, about 89% being singletons, with the ten largest covering 10%. Sequenced sample: peripheral blood. The V and J genes are TRBV6-5 and TRBJ2-7; the match to TRBD1 covers 7 bases. This TCR came from a man aged 45-65 years with acute or convalescent COVID-19. This CDR3 is CASSYGDSLSYEQYF. The CDR3 nucleotides read TGTGCCAGCAGTTACGGGGACAGTCTCTCCTACGAGCAGTACTTC.